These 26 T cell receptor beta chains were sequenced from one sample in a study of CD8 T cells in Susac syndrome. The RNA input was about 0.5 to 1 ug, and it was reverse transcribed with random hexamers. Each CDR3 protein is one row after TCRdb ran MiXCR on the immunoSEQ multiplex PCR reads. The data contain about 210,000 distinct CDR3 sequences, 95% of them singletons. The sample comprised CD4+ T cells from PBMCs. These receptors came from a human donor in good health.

CDR3 sequence (DNA): TGTGCCAGCAGCCACCCCGGTGGGGGCCGGGGCGCTAATGGCTACACCTTC. This encodes CASSHPGGGRGANGYTF. The V and J genes are TRBV3-1 and TRBJ1-2; possible D gene TRBD1, 6 bases. Deletions cut 3 bases from V and 6 bases from J, with 23 bases between. Germline CDR1 and CDR2: LGHDT and YNNKEL (reference sequence). The CDR3 loop spans 17 amino acids. Full variable domain (remainder filled in from reference TRBV3-1 and TRBJ1-2): DTAVSQTPKYLVTQMGNDKSIKCEQNLGHDTMYWYKQDSKKFLKIMFSYNNKELIINETVPNRFSPKSPDKAHLNLHINSLELGDSAVYFCASSHPGGGRGANGYTFGSGTRLTVV.

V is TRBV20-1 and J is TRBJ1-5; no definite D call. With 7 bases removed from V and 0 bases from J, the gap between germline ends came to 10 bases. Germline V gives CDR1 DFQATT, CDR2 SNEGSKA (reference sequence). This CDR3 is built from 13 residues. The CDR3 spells CSVGGHSNQPQHF. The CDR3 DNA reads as TGCAGTGTTGGCGGTCATAGCAATCAGCCCCAGCATTTT.

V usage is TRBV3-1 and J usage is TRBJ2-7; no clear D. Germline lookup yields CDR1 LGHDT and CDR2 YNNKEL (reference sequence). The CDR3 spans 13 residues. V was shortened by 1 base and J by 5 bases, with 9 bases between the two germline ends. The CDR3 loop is CASSQAARDEQYF. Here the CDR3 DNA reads TGTGCCAGCAGCCAAGCCGCTAGGGACGAGCAGTACTTC.

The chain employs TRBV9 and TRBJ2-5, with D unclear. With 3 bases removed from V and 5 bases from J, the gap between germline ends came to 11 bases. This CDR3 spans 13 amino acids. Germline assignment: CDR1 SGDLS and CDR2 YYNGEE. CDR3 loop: CASSAMGKETQYF. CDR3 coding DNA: TGTGCCAGCAGCGCTATGGGGAAGGAGACCCAGTACTTC.

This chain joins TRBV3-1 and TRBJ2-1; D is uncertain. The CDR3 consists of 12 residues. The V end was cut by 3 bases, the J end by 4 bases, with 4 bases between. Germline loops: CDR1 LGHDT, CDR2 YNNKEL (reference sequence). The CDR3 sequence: CASSQFYNEQFF. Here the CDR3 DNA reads TGTGCCAGCAGCCAGTTTTACAATGAGCAGTTCTTC.

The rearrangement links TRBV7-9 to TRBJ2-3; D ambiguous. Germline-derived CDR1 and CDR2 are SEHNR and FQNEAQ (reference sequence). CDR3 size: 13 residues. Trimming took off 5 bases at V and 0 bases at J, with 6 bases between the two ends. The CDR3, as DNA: TGTGCCAGCAGCCACGCCAGCACAGATACGCAGTATTTT. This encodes CASSHASTDTQYF.

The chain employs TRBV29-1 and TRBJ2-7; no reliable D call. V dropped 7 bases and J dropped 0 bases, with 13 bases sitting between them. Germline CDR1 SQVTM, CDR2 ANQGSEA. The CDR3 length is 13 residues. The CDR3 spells CSATGFNSYEQYV. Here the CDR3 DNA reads TGCAGCGCGACTGGCTTTAACTCCTACGAGCAGTACGTC.

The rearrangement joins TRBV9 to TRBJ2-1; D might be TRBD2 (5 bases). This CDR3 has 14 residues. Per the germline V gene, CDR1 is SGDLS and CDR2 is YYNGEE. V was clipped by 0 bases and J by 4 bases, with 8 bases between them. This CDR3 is CASSVVGGYNEQFF. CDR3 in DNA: TGTGCCAGCAGCGTAGTGGGCGGGTACAATGAGCAGTTCTTC. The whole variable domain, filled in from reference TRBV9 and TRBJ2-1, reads DSGVTQTPKHLITATGQRVTLRCSPRSGDLSVYWYQQSLDQGLQFLIQYYNGEERAKGNILERFSAQQFPDLHSELNLSSLELGDSALYFCASSVVGGYNEQFFGPGTRLTVL.

CDR3: CSASGTGVNEQYF. The CDR3 coding sequence is TGCAGTGCTAGCGGGACAGGGGTGAACGAGCAGTACTTC. The chain recombines TRBV20-1 with TRBJ2-7; TRBD1 matches at 10 bases. V lost 3 bases and J lost 5; bases outside the gene matches: 4. This CDR3 is built from 13 residues. From germline, CDR1 is DFQATT and CDR2 SNEGSKA (reference sequence).

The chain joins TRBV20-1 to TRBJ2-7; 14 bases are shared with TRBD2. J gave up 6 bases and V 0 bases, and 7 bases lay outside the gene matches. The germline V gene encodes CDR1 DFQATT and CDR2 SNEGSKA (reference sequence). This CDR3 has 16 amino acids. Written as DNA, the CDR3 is TGCAGTGCTAGAGATGGGGGACTAGCGGGAGTCTCCGAGCAGTACGTC. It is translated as CSARDGGLAGVSEQYV.

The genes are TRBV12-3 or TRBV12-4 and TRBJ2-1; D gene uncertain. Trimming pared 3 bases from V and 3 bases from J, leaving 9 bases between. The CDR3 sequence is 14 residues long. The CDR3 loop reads CASSFVRLYNEQFF. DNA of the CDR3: TGTGCCAGCAGTTTCGTCAGGCTCTACAATGAGCAGTTCTTC.

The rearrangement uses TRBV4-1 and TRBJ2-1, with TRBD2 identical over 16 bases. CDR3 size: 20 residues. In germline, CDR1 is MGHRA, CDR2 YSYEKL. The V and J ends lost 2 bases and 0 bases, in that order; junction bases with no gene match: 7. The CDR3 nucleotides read TGCGCCAGCAGCCAACCCGGGACTAGCGGGAGGGCCCTCTCCTACAATGAGCAGTTCTTC. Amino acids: CASSQPGTSGRALSYNEQFF.

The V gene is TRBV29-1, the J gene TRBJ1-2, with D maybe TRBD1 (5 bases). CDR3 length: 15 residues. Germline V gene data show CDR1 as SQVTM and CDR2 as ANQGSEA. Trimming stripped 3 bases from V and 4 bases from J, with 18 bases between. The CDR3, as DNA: TGCAGCGTTGACTTTAGCGCAGGGTGGGTCTATGGCTACACCTTC. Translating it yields CSVDFSAGWVYGYTF.

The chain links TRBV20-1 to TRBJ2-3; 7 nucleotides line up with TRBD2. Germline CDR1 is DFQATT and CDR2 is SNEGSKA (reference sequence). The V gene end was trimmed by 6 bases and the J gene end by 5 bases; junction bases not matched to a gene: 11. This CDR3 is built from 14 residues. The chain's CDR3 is CSAPEAGVRDTQYF. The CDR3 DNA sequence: TGCAGTGCCCCCGAGGCGGGAGTAAGAGATACGCAGTATTTT.

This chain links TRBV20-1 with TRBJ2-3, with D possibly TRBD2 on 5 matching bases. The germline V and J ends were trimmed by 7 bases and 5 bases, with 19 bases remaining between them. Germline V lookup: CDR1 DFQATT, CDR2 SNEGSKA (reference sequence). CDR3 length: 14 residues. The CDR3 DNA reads TGCAGTGGGGCGAGGGCCAGTGATAAAGATACGCAGTATTTT. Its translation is CSGARASDKDTQYF.

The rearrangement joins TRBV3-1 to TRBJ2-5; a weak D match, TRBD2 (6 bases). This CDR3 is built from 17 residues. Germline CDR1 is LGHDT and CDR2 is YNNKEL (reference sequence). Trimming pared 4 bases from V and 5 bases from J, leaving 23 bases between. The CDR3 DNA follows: TGTGCCAGCAGCCCCCTCTGGGGAGGTCTCGGGGATGAGACCCAGTACTTC. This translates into CASSPLWGGLGDETQYF.

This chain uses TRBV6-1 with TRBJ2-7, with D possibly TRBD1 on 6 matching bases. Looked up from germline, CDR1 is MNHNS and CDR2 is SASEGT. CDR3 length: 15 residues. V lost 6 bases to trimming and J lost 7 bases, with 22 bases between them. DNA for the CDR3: TGTGCCAGCAGAGACGGACAGCTTCCCTCGGGGGAGCAGTACTTC. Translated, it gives CASRDGQLPSGEQYF.

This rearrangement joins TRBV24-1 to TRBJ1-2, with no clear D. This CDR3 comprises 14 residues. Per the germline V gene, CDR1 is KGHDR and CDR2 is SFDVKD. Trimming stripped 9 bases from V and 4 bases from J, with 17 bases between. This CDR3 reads CATGYLGSAYGYTF. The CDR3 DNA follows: TGTGCCACCGGGTATTTGGGCAGTGCCTATGGCTACACCTTC.

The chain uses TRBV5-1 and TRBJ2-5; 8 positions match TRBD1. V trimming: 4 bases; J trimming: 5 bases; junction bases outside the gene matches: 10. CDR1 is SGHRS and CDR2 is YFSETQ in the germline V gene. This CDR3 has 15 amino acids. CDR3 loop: CASSQTGVALETQYF. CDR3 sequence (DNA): TGCGCCAGCAGCCAGACAGGGGTAGCCCTGGAGACCCAGTACTTC.

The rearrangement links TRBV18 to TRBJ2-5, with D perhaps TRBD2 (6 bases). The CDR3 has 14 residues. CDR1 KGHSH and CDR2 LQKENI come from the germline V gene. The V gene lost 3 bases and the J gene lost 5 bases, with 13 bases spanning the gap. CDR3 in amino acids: CASSPTGRTETQYF. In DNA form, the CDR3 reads TGTGCCAGCTCACCCACCGGGAGAACGGAGACCCAGTACTTC.

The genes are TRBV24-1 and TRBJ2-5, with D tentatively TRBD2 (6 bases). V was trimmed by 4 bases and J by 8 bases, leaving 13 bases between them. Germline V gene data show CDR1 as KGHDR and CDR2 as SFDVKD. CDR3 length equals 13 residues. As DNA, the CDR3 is TGTGCCACCAGTGACCCGACTAGAGATACCCAGTACTTC. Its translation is CATSDPTRDTQYF.

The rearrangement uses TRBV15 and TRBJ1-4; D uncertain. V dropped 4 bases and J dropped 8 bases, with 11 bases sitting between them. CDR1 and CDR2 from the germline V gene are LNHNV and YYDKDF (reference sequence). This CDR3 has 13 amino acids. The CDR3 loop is CATSTERREKLFF. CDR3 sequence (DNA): TGTGCCACCAGCACCGAGAGGAGGGAAAAACTGTTTTTT.

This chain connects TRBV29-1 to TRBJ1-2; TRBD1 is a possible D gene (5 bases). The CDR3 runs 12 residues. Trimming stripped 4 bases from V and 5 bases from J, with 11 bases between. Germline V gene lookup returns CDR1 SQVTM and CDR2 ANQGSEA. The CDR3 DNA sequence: TGCAGCGTTGCACAGGCGGGATATGGCTACACCTTC. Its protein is CSVAQAGYGYTF.

CDR3 region: CANGDTDEQFF. CDR3 bases: TGCGCCAACGGCGACACCGATGAGCAGTTCTTC. This sequence joins TRBV10-1 and TRBJ2-1; D is undetermined. Germline-derived CDR1 and CDR2 are WNHNN and SYGVQD (reference sequence). The V end was cut by 10 bases, the J end by 8 bases, with 12 bases between. This CDR3 region has 11 residues.

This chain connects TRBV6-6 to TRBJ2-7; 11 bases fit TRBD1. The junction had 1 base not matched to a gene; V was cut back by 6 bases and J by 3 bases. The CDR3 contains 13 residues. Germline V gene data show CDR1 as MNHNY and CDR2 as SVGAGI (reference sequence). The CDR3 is CASRGTGGYEQYF. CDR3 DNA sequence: TGTGCCAGCAGGGGGACAGGGGGCTACGAGCAGTACTTC.

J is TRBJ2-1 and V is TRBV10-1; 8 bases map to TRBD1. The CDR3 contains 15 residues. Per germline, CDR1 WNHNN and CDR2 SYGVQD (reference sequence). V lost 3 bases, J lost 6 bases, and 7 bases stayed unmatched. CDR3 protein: CASSEQGGLGNEQFF. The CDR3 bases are TGCGCCAGCAGTGAACAGGGGGGTTTGGGCAATGAGCAGTTCTTC.